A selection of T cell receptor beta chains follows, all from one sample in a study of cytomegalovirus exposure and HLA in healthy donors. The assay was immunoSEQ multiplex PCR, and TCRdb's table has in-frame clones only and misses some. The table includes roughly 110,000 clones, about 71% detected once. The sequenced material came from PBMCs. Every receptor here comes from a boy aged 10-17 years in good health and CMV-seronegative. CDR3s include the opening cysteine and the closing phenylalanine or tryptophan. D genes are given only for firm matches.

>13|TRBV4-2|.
CASSQIPVHEQYF
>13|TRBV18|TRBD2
CASSPSREDEQYF
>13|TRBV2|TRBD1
CASRETGGTEAFF
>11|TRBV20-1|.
CSASGGETQYF
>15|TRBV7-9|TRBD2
CASSSTSPGSYEQYF
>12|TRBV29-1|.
CSAFTGNYGYTF
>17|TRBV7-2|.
CASSPLRVLGGANVLTF
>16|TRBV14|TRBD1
CASSQAGPGQAYGYTF
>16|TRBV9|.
CASTLGSTGSYNEQFF
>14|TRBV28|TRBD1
CASSLGQVTDTQYF
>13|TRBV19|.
CASSMDSGETQYF
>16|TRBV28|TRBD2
CASSLGSGRSYNEQFF
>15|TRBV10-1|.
CASSEWRGSYNEQFF
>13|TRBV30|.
CAWIPDSGNTIYF
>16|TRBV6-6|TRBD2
CASSSGLAGGSDTQYF
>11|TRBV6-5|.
CASSDGGTQYF
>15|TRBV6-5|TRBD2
CASSSPGLAYNEQFF
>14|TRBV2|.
CASSGVEGSQPQHF
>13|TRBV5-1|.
CASSFDLLGEQFF
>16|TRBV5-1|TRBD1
CASSLDRVEGYNEQFF
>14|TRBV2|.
CASNHRALNTEAFF
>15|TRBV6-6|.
CASSYLEGWVQPQHF
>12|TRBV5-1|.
CASSTEGYGYTF
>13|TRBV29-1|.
CSVESSGANVLTF
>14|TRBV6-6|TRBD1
CASSHGQGRGGYTF
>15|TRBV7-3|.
CASSLGPFSTDTQYF
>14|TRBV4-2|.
CASSQGRVPYEQYF
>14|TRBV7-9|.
CASSLADRNTEAFF
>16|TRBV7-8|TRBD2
CASSGWVGGTANEQFF
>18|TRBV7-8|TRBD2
CASSLDRGIAGVPYEQYF
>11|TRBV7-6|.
CASGLNQPQHF
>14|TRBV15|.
CATSRDHQNEKLFF
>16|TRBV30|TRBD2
CASIPGLASQDYEQFF
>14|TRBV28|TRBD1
CASSLPTGLTEAFF
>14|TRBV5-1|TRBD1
CASSLTTGKETQYF
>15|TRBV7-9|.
CASSLVTGQNEKLFF
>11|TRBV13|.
CASSQQETQYF
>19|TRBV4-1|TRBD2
CASSQDRAGGPLSYNEQFF
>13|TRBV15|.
CATSTGLNQPQHF
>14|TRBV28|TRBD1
CASSSTGESTGQYF
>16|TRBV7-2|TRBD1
CASSLGGDRVVTEAFF